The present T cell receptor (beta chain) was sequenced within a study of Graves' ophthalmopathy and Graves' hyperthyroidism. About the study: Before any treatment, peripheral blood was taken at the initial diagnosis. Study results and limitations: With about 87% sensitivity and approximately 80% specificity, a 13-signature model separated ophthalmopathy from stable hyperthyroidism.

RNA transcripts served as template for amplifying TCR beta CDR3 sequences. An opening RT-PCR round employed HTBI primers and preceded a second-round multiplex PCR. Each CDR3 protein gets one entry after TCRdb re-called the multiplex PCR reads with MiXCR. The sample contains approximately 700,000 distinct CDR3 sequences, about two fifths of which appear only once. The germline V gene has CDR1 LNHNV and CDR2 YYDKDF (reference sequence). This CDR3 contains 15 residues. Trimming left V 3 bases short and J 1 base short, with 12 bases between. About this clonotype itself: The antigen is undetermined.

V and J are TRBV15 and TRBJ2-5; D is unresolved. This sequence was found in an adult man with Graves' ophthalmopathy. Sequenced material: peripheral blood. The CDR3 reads CATSSVSRIQETQYF. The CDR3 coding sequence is TGTGCCACCAGCAGCGTAAGCCGGATCCAAGAGACCCAGTACTTC.